One sample yielded the 16 T cell receptor beta chains listed below, sequenced in a study of T cell repertoires in ileal Crohn's disease. Time point here: inflamed ileum from the surgical specimen. The repertoire was sequenced with immunoSEQ multiplex PCR; TCRdb's copy has only in-frame clones and lacks some. The table lists roughly 17,000 clones, more than 90% of them singletons, with about 7.1% in the top ten. The source material was ileal tissue. Source of these receptors: an adult with Crohn's disease.

The rearrangement joins TRBV19 to TRBJ2-7, with D perhaps matching TRBD2 (6 bases). Trimming stripped 5 bases from V and 3 bases from J, with 8 bases between. The CDR3 consists of 12 residues. Germline V gene lookup returns CDR1 LNHDA and CDR2 SQIVND (reference sequence). The CDR3 DNA reads as TGTGCCAGTAGTGCGGGGAACTACGAGCAGTACTTC. This translates into CASSAGNYEQYF.

The chain couples TRBV4-1 to TRBJ2-2; D may be TRBD1 (5 bases). The V and J ends lost 4 bases and 3 bases respectively, with 15 bases between them. The CDR3 covers 16 residues. Germline V CDR1 and CDR2: MGHRA, YSYEKL. The CDR3 DNA sequence: TGCGCCAGCAGCCCCCTCCCGCAGGGTCACACCGGGGAGCTGTTTTTT. Amino acid sequence: CASSPLPQGHTGELFF.

The chain has TRBV28 and TRBJ1-2; TRBD1 might be the D (5 bases). Trimming pared 3 bases from V and 4 bases from J, leaving 15 bases between. Looked up from germline, CDR1 is MDHEN and CDR2 is SYDVKM. CDR3 length: 15 residues. The CDR3 DNA reads TGTGCCAGCAGTTTTGGGGGGTATCGGAGCTATGGCTACACCTTC. Translation gives CASSFGGYRSYGYTF.

This clone occurred once. The chain carries TRBV5-4 and TRBJ1-3, with D unresolved. The germline V and J ends were trimmed by 3 bases and 0 bases, with 16 bases remaining between them. The CDR3 has 17 residues. Per the germline V gene, CDR1 is SGHNT and CDR2 is YYREEE (reference sequence). The CDR3 loop reads CASSWGVSPDSGNTIYF. The CDR3 coding sequence is TGTGCCAGCAGCTGGGGAGTTTCGCCTGACTCTGGAAACACCATATATTTT.

The chain employs TRBV11-1 and TRBJ1-4; D gene uncertain. CDR1 and CDR2 from the germline V gene are SGHAT and FQDESV (reference sequence). V dropped 1 base and J dropped 0 bases, with 9 bases sitting between them. The CDR3 is 16 amino acids. Here the CDR3 reads CASSLGATTTNEKLFF. In nucleotides, the CDR3 is TGTGCCAGCAGCTTAGGGGCTACAACAACTAATGAAAAACTGTTTTTT.

The CDR3 nucleotides are TGTGCCAGCAGTGACTCTGGACAGCCTAACACTGAAGCTTTCTTT. Its protein is CASSDSGQPNTEAFF. The chain has TRBV6-4 and TRBJ1-1; a possible D gene is TRBD1 (6 bases). The CDR3 has 15 residues. The germline V gene has CDR1 MRHNA and CDR2 SNTAGT. The V end lost 0 bases, the J end lost 2 bases, and 10 bases lay between the germline ends.

The chain employs TRBV7-9 and TRBJ2-6; TRBD2 matches at 9 bases. The CDR3 has 18 residues. J was trimmed by 0 bases and V by 0 bases; bases with no gene match: 3. Looked up from germline, CDR1 is SEHNR and CDR2 is FQNEAQ (reference sequence). CDR3 sequence reads: CASSLASGGSSGANVLTF. The CDR3 nucleotides are TGTGCCAGCAGCTTAGCTAGCGGGGGAAGCTCTGGGGCCAACGTCCTGACTTTC.

The CDR3 is CASSRTNSGQGKTDTQYF. CDR3 nucleotides: TGCGCCAGCAGCAGAACCAACAGCGGACAGGGGAAAACAGATACGCAGTATTTT. This chain links TRBV5-1 with TRBJ2-3, with TRBD1 matching over 9 bases. The CDR3 contains 18 residues. V trimming: 4 bases; J trimming: 3 bases; junction bases outside the gene matches: 15. Germline CDR1 SGHRS, CDR2 YFSETQ.

This sequence joins TRBV2 and TRBJ2-5; possibly TRBD2 for D (7 bases). Trimming pared 4 bases from V and 1 base from J, leaving 13 bases between. Germline CDR1 SNHLY, CDR2 FYNNEI. The CDR3 totals 15 residues. The CDR3 coding sequence is TGTGCCAGCAGTGGGGTGCGGGGGCCCCAAGAGACCCAGTACTTC. Protein sequence: CASSGVRGPQETQYF.

The gene calls are TRBV9 and TRBJ2-1; D not certain. CDR1 and CDR2 from the germline V gene are SGDLS and YYNGEE. Deletions cut 5 bases from V and 7 bases from J, with 16 bases between. This CDR3 spans 14 amino acids. The CDR3 DNA follows: TGTGCCAGCAGTAACCACACACAGAGAAATGAGCAGTTCTTC. Its protein product is CASSNHTQRNEQFF.

In this sample, this clone turned up once. The chain carries TRBV5-6 and TRBJ1-1, with a weak D call TRBD1 (6 bases). The CDR3 sequence is 13 residues long. V was trimmed by 6 bases and J by 7 bases, leaving 16 bases between them. CDR1 is SGHDT, CDR2 YYEEEE, per germline. CDR3 region: CASILGGSNEAFF. The CDR3 nucleotides are TGTGCCAGCATCCTCGGGGGCTCGAATGAAGCTTTCTTT.

The V and J genes are TRBV18 and TRBJ2-7, with TRBD2 matching over 13 bases. The CDR3 is 19 amino acids. J gave up 3 bases and V 4 bases, and 15 bases lay outside the gene matches. Germline V lookup: CDR1 KGHSH, CDR2 LQKENI. CDR3 DNA: TGTGCCAGCTCACGCGGGGGTGGACTAGCGGGGGACACCAACTACGAGCAGTACTTC. Protein sequence: CASSRGGGLAGDTNYEQYF.

The chain has TRBV28 and TRBJ1-6; a possible D gene is TRBD1 (6 bases). The germline V gene encodes CDR1 MDHEN and CDR2 SYDVKM. V was shortened by 7 bases and J by 0 bases, with 13 bases between the two germline ends. The CDR3 runs 16 residues. The CDR3 sequence is CASTMGHSSYNSPLHF. The DNA of the CDR3 is TGTGCCAGCACCATGGGACACAGCTCCTATAATTCACCCCTCCACTTT.

The V and J genes are TRBV27 and TRBJ2-2; TRBD1 aligns across 7 bases. The CDR3 extends over 21 amino acids. J lost 4 bases, V lost 6 bases, and 26 bases had no gene match. Per germline, CDR1 MNHEY and CDR2 SMNVEV (reference sequence). DNA for the CDR3: TGTGCCAGCAGCCAGGGGCCTCAGACAGGGAAAGTCGGTAGTCGCACCGGGGAGCTGTTTTTT. Its translation: CASSQGPQTGKVGSRTGELFF.

This clone was recorded once. This chain joins TRBV10-3 and TRBJ2-1; possibly TRBD1 for D (5 bases). In germline, CDR1 is ENHRY, CDR2 SYGVKD. V was clipped by 4 bases and J by 7 bases, with 8 bases between them. CDR3 length: 12 amino acids. CDR3: CAISVGENEQFF. CDR3 nucleotides: TGTGCCATCAGTGTAGGGGAAAATGAGCAGTTCTTC.

A remark on this clone: The sample has other DNA sequences that encode this CDR3 too. The V and J genes are TRBV18 and TRBJ1-2; D unresolved. The CDR3 is 13 amino acids. Per the germline V gene, CDR1 is KGHSH and CDR2 is LQKENI. V was trimmed by 3 bases and J by 6 bases, leaving 11 bases between them. The CDR3 sequence is CASSPSGLDGYTF. The DNA for the CDR3 is TGTGCCAGCTCACCCTCAGGACTCGATGGCTACACCTTC.